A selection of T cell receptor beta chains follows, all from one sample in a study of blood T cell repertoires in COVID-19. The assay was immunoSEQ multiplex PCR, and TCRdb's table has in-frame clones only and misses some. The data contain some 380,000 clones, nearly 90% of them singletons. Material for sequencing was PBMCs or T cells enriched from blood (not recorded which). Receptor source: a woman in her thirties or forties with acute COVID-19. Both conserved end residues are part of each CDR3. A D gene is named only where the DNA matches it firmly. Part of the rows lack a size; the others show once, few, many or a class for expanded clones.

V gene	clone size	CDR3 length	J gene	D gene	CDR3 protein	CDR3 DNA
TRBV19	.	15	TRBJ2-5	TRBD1	CASSAWTGPYETQYF	TGTGCCAGTAGTGCTTGGACAGGGCCCTACGAGACCCAGTACTTC
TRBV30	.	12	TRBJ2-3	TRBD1	CAWRGTGDTQYF	TGTGCCTGGAGGGGAACAGGGGACACGCAGTATTTT
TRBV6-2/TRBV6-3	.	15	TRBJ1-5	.	CASSYRGSGNQPQHF	TGTGCCAGCAGTTATAGGGGGTCAGGCAATCAGCCCCAGCATTTT
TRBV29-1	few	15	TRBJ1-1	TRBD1	CSVGRTGIIPTEAFF	TGCAGCGTTGGCAGGACAGGGATAATCCCCACTGAAGCTTTCTTT
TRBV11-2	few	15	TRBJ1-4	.	CASSLNPVGGEKLFF	TGTGCCAGCAGCTTAAATCCGGTTGGGGGGGAAAAACTGTTTTTT
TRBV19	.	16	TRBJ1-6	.	CASSIAEDFYNSPLHF	TGTGCCAGTAGTATAGCGGAGGATTTCTATAATTCACCCCTCCACTTT
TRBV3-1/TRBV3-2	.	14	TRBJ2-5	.	CASSQEAVLETQYF	TGTGCCAGCAGCCAAGAGGCAGTCCTAGAGACCCAGTACTTC
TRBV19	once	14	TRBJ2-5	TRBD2	CASSLAGVAETQYF	TGTGCCAGTAGCCTAGCGGGGGTAGCAGAGACCCAGTACTTC
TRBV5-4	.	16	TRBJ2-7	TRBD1	CASSLGDRGIYYEQYF	TGTGCCAGCAGCTTGGGGGACAGGGGGATCTACTACGAGCAGTACTTC
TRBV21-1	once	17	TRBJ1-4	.	CASSKDGAGTGNEKLFF	TGTGCCAGCAGCAAAGATGGGGCCGGGACAGGGAATGAAAAACTGTTTTTT
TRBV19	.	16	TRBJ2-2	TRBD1	CASSVAGTGWTGELFF	TGTGCCAGTAGTGTTGCCGGGACAGGGTGGACCGGGGAGCTGTTTTTT
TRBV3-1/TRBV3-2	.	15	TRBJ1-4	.	CASSQDGAGIKKLFF	TGTGCCAGCAGCCAAGATGGGGCAGGGATCAAAAAACTGTTTTTT
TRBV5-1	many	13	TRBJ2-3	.	CASSLGGTDTQYF	TGCGCCAGCAGCTTGGGAGGCACAGATACGCAGTATTTT
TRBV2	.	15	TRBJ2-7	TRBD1	CASRVRQGGSYEQYF	TGTGCCAGCAGAGTCCGACAGGGTGGTTCCTACGAGCAGTACTTC
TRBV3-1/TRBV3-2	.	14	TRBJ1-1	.	CASSHGLMNTEAFF	TGTGCCAGCAGCCACGGACTGATGAACACTGAAGCTTTCTTT
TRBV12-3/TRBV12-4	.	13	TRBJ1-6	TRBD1	CASSWDRGSPLHF	TGTGCCAGCAGTTGGGACAGGGGTTCACCCCTCCACTTT
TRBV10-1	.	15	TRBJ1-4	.	CASSESTGINEKLFF	TGCGCCAGCAGTGAGTCGACAGGTATTAATGAAAAACTGTTTTTT
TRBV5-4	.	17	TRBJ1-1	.	CASSLGLGEKRGTEAFF	TGTGCCAGCAGCTTGGGCCTTGGCGAGAAAAGAGGCACTGAAGCTTTCTTT
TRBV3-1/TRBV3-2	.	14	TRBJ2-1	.	CASRDGSSYNEQFF	TGTGCCAGCCGGGACGGGAGCTCCTACAATGAGCAGTTCTTC
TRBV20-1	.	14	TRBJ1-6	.	CSASLGVVNSPLHF	TGCAGTGCTAGTTTAGGGGTTGTGAATTCACCCCTCCACTTT
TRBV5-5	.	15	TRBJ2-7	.	CASSYEMDSSYEQYF	TGTGCCAGCAGCTATGAGATGGACAGTTCCTACGAGCAGTACTTC
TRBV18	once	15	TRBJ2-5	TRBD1	CASSRGQGTEETQYF	TGTGCCAGCTCACGGGGACAGGGTACCGAAGAGACCCAGTACTTC
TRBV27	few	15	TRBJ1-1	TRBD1	CASRSGGLRVTEAFF	TGTGCCAGCAGATCAGGGGGATTGAGGGTCACTGAAGCTTTCTTT
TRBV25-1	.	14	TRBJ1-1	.	CASSESGSFTEAFF	TGTGCCAGCAGTGAAAGTGGCTCCTTCACTGAAGCTTTCTTT
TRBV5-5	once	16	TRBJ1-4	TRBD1	CASSSRRGQLVEKLFF	TGTGCCAGCAGCTCAAGACGGGGACAGTTAGTGGAAAAACTGTTTTTT
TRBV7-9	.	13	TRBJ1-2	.	CASSPDRVYGYTF	TGTGCCAGCAGTCCTGACAGAGTCTATGGCTACACCTTC
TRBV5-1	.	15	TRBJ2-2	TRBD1	CASTAGTANTGELFF	TGCGCCAGCACCGCCGGGACAGCTAACACCGGGGAGCTGTTTTTT
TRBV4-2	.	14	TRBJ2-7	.	CASSQEGGWYEQYF	TGTGCCAGCAGCCAAGAGGGGGGTTGGTACGAGCAGTACTTC
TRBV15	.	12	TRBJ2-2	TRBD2	CATSRVGGKLFF	TGTGCCACCAGCAGAGTCGGGGGGAAGCTGTTTTTT
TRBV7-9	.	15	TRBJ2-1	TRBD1	CASSLSGGIGNEQFF	TGTGCCAGCAGCTTGTCAGGGGGCATTGGGAATGAGCAGTTCTTC
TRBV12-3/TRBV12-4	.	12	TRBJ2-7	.	CASSLSAGEQYF	TGTGCCAGCAGTTTAAGTGCGGGCGAGCAGTACTTC
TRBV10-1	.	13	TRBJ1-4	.	CASSRGINEKLFF	TGCGCCAGCAGTCGAGGGATTAATGAAAAACTGTTTTTT
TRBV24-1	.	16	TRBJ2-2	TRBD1	CATSDTGGANTGELFF	TGTGCCACCAGTGATACAGGGGGCGCGAACACCGGGGAGCTGTTTTTT
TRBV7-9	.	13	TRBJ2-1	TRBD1	CASSLQDRGPGLF	TGTGCCAGCAGCTTACAAGACAGGGGGCCTGGGCTCTTC
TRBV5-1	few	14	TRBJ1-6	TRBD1	CASSSQGAGSPLHF	TGCGCCAGCAGCTCCCAGGGGGCAGGTTCACCCCTCCACTTT
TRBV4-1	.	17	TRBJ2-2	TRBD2	CASSQGLRGGNTGELFF	TGCGCCAGCAGCCAAGGACTGCGGGGGGGAAACACCGGGGAGCTGTTTTTT
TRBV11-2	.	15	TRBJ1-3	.	CASSLDHMYGNTIYF	TGTGCCAGCAGCTTAGATCACATGTATGGAAACACCATATATTTT
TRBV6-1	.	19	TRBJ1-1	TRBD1	CASSEIRMYRGDGGTEAFF	TGTGCCAGCAGTGAAATTAGGATGTACAGGGGGGACGGGGGAACTGAAGCTTTCTTT
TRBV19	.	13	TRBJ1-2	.	CASTRGHPYGYTF	TGTGCCAGTACTAGGGGACACCCCTATGGCTACACCTTC
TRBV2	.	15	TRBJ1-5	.	CASSRTVYSNQPQHF	TGTGCCAGCAGTCGGACAGTTTATAGCAATCAGCCCCAGCATTTT
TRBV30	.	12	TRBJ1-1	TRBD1	CAWGTGGPEAFF	TGTGCCTGGGGGACAGGGGGCCCTGAAGCTTTCTTT
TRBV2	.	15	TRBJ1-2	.	CASSAEQGSYYGYTF	TGTGCCAGCAGTGCGGAACAGGGTTCGTACTATGGCTACACCTTC